This TCR beta chain was documented in a study of cytomegalovirus exposure and HLA in healthy donors (dated by TCRdb to 2017 to 2019). Background for the entire study: An earlier analysis of roughly 570 of the donors reported 276 Gb of sequence data and around 120 million unique TCR beta sequences obtained from approximately 180 million T cells. About 280 gigabases of sequencing data and 70 million to 95 million unique TCR sequences made up an early release that covered 500 to 650 HLA-typed donors. Among the roughly 390 genotyped donors, around 81% belonged to the genetic ancestry cluster associated with self-reported Caucasian donors. The study aimed to test whether cataloging public T cell receptors could reveal signatures of past pathogen exposure. The T cell repertoires of roughly 660 subjects were profiled by immunosequencing and related to cytomegalovirus serostatus. Along with the roughly 670-subject first cohort, a separate validation cohort of around 110 different subjects was used. High-throughput TCR immunosequencing, statistical association of individual TCRs with disease status, and machine learning were combined to predict cytomegalovirus infection status. In a later analysis, previously published TCR beta repertoires from 666 donors were re-analyzed and high-resolution HLA genotyping was added so that TCR occurrence patterns could be studied. Rather than drawing on any new phenotypic data, the later analysis identified candidate immune exposures from TCR beta sequences and the way those sequences occurred across donors. An earlier analysis of around 580 of the donors used high-throughput TCR beta sequencing to judge whether each TCR beta V gene segment behaved as functional or pseudogenic. Donor age, sex, ethnicity and CMV serostatus were collected together with the repertoire data. A later genetic analysis took genome-wide SNP genotypes for about 65% of the roughly 670 donors and used that subset as a discovery cohort. Every discovery cohort repertoire had been produced on one sequencing platform. Class I and class II HLA loci were covered by the typing at four-digit resolution. Typing coverage differed by locus: A, B, C, DRB1 and DQB1 were typed in roughly 629-640 donors, DQA1 in 500 to 550, DPA1 in approximately 600, and DPB1 in just under 490. Five DR-DQ haplotypes were handled as single units for association and clustering because linkage in the cohort was strong. On average, approximately 250,000 unique TCR beta nucleotide sequences were sequenced per donor among a few hundred genotyped donors of the cohort, with about 19% of those sequences being non-productive. General study outcomes and caveats: Specific HLA alleles were associated with 15,000 to 20,000 TCR beta sequences at a false discovery rate of 0.05 in a later analysis. Because some donors lacked HLA typing at each locus, the association tests relied only on the typed subset. V-gene and J-gene trimming of TCR beta chains was associated with a missense DCLRE1C variant in a later genetic analysis, and the association was replicated in an independent cohort. A later analysis reported that several top co-occurrence clusters appeared linked to parvovirus B19, influenza, CMV and Epstein-Barr virus. Linkage disequilibrium might explain the correlated functional status among segregating V segments, but an unknown experimental factor could not be excluded. The cohort was sequenced for TCR beta chains only, and without alpha or paired-chain data the features that could be detected were limited. According to a later analysis, most CMV-associated TCR beta chains appeared to be HLA-restricted, and the HLA associations seemed to be driven largely by CMV exposure. Some IMGT-functional V segments, including TRBV6-2 and TRBV6-3, could not be told apart with the 87-base-pair reads, so those segments were excluded. Most TCR sequences were observed very rarely across donors, whereas some public TCRs were present in many individuals. A further reported finding was that TCR beta sequences accurately predicted the HLA-A and HLA-B alleles for most subjects in the first cohort. Three of the identified cytomegalovirus-associated TCR beta chains were confirmed in vitro to be specific for cytomegalovirus antigens. About 15 rarely observed V segments, including chromosome 9 orphons, were excluded from the earlier analysis of some 590 of the donors because counts were too low. The classifier was reported to diagnose cytomegalovirus status with high specificity and sensitivity in both the original cohort and the validation cohort. In a later analysis, TCR association rates were found to vary across HLA loci, with the most associated TCRs seen for DRB1 alleles and the fewest for HLA-C alleles. In the study, around 160 TCR beta chains were listed as associated with cytomegalovirus. When HLA alleles, especially DR and DQ, strongly co-occurred, attributing TCR associations to individual alleles was difficult. The authors suggested that the approach could potentially be extended to other disease states and immunological phenotypes. A group of highly shared sequence variants was considered likely to be a technical artifact of the sequencing pipeline. CMV serostatus was the only immune exposure information available for the cohort. In a later analysis, HLA-associated TCR beta chains showed more clonal expansion and lower generation probabilities than non-associated chains that were equally common. Presence/absence analyses assumed roughly uniform sequencing depth across donors, an assumption that may not hold. Compared with the approximately 700-donor mean, donors in an Asian-associated ancestry cluster had fewer N-insertions in productive TCRs, according to a later genetic analysis. In an earlier analysis of roughly 560 of the donors, most TCR beta V segments were observed in productive rearrangements about 87% or about 30% of the time, broadly matching IMGT annotations.

Looking up the germline V gene yields CDR1 WSHSY and CDR2 SAAADI. Cut back by 7 bases and 1 base, the V and J ends lie 10 bases apart. From the cysteine up to the phenylalanine, the CDR3 has a length of 13 residues. CDR3 DNA only is kept here, 39 bases in frame from base 1. In total, just over 650 healthy bone marrow donors made up the cohort. At the time of sampling, every cohort member was nominally healthy, though immune exposures that went unrecorded were likely present. The donor tested CMV seropositive and was one of the 289 seropositive cohort members. Every donor gave a peripheral blood sample, and the peripheral blood mononuclear cells from that sample were used for TCR beta sequencing. The Qiagen DNeasy Blood Extraction Kit was used to extract genomic DNA from the blood cell samples. The library was produced with the immunoSEQ multiplex PCR assay. For the multiplex PCR, a mixture combining 60 forward primers for TCR Vbeta segments and 13 reverse primers for TCR Jbeta segments was used. The CDR3 region of rearranged TCR beta genes was amplified from genomic DNA with a multiplex PCR assay. The Illumina HiSeq System was used to sequence the amplified TCR beta libraries as 87-base-pair reads. The published analysis was carried out like this. Across the 700 or so repertoires, a later analysis counted about 81 million unique TCR beta chains, some 11 million of which were shared by at least two donors. To remove PCR and sequencing errors, raw reads were error-corrected and collapsed into unique sequences using a nearest-neighbor algorithm that merged closely related sequences. CDR3 sequences were aligned to IMGT reference sequences to assign V, D and J gene segments. For a sequence to be retained, at least a six-nucleotide match to both a V gene segment and a J gene segment was required. Rearrangements were classified as productive when the CDR3 lacked stop codons and remained in frame with V and J, and all other rearrangements were classified as non-productive. CDR3 was defined according to IMGT convention as the region running from the second conserved V-encoded cysteine to the conserved J-encoded phenylalanine. The earlier analysis of about 530 of the donors excluded any sequence lacking an unambiguous match to a single V gene segment. In an earlier analysis of 587 of the donors, a V segment was called functional when productive rearrangements were above 56.7%, and segregating when the standard deviation between donors exceeded 5%. To diagnose cytomegalovirus status from the catalog of TCR beta chain sequences, a statistical classification framework was built. V and J gene assignment, in a later analysis, came from comparing TCR nucleotide sequences with IMGT/GENE-DB human TR gene sequences. Using the TCRdist pipeline, a later analysis assigned CDR3 sequences along with most-parsimonious VDJ recombination scenarios. In a later analysis, every TCR beta chain was defined by the combination of its CDR3 amino acid sequence and its V-gene family, and reads without a unique V-gene family were dropped. A later analysis removed 600 or so highly shared, low-generation-probability nucleotide sequences to deal with suspected cross-contamination and a sequencing artifact. A later analysis calculated a clonal expansion index for each public chain from normalized within-repertoire ranks of inferred template counts. Generation probabilities in a later analysis came from a VDJ recombination model fitted to out-of-frame rearrangements, and those results were checked against IGoR. A later analysis scored TCR-TCR, TCR-HLA and TCR-CMV co-occurrence with hypergeometric tests, applying a repertoire-size bias correction to TCR pairs. To estimate false discovery rates, a later analysis permuted the HLA or CMV assignments 20 times. A later analysis grouped co-occurring TCRs with DBSCAN, adding TCRdist sequence similarity when clustering within HLA-allele-positive subsets. Co-occurrence clustering excluded repertoires with fewer than 30,000 or more than 120,000 public chains, plus five with anomalous nucleotide sharing. TCRdb obtained this table from immuneACCESS and retained in-frame rearrangements with V and J assigned. These tables miss some clones; where compared with another copy, unresolved V genes account for less than half of the shortfall, and the remainder is unexplained. V and J calls and clone size are as listed in that table; D and trimming were resolved from the DNA. The sample has 80,000 to 130,000 clones on record, approximately 80% of them singletons. The top ten clonotypes cover over 4% of the sample.

Concerning this clone itself: The specificity of this receptor is unknown. One base away there is no much larger clone; base qualities are not given.

The sequence joins TRBV10-2 to TRBJ1-1, with TRBD1 perhaps the D gene, on 5 matching bases. The clonotype comes from a female donor in good health and CMV-seropositive. Sample: PBMCs. The CDR3 region: CASKGRANTEAFF. Read as DNA, the sequence is TGCGCCAGCAAGGGCAGGGCGAACACTGAAGCTTTCTTT.